This is a list of T cell receptor beta chains from one sample in a study of blood T cell repertoires in COVID-19. Clones were read by immunoSEQ multiplex PCR, and TCRdb kept only the in-frame ones, dropping some. The sample yields about 260,000 clones, 70% to 90% seen once. Sequencing input: peripheral blood. Receptors were obtained from a man aged 60 to 75 who had recovered from COVID-19. The conserved cysteine and the conserved F or W are not part of the CDR3 here. Each record gives: J gene, V gene, D gene, CDR3 protein. The D gene is left open where the match is weak.

j_call: TRBJ2-5
v_call: TRBV5-1
d_call: TRBD1
cdr3_aa: ASKGAEREETQY

j_call: TRBJ1-2
v_call: TRBV11-2
d_call: NA
cdr3_aa: ASSRRQPPHGYT

j_call: TRBJ2-7
v_call: TRBV7-8
d_call: NA
cdr3_aa: ASSAKPGHLSEQY

j_call: TRBJ1-1
v_call: TRBV13
d_call: NA
cdr3_aa: ASTLTRMGTEAF

j_call: TRBJ2-1
v_call: TRBV5-4
d_call: TRBD1
cdr3_aa: ASSPQTGALYNEQF

j_call: TRBJ2-1
v_call: TRBV5-6
d_call: TRBD2
cdr3_aa: ASSPPGLAGVNEQF

j_call: TRBJ2-3
v_call: TRBV5-1
d_call: NA
cdr3_aa: ASSSTSNGADTQY

j_call: TRBJ1-3
v_call: TRBV5-6
d_call: TRBD1
cdr3_aa: ASSLGPGQGAGNTIY

j_call: TRBJ2-7
v_call: TRBV18
d_call: NA
cdr3_aa: ASSPPGTSRREQY

j_call: TRBJ2-1
v_call: TRBV24-1
d_call: TRBD2
cdr3_aa: ATSDFPWTSGRAAGYSYNEQF

j_call: TRBJ1-3
v_call: TRBV2
d_call: TRBD1
cdr3_aa: ASNGQGGSGNTIY

j_call: TRBJ2-3
v_call: TRBV6-1
d_call: TRBD2
cdr3_aa: ASSALTGTSGSTDTQY

j_call: TRBJ1-1
v_call: TRBV5-1
d_call: TRBD1
cdr3_aa: ASSPWTGANTEAF

j_call: TRBJ2-7
v_call: TRBV11-2
d_call: NA
cdr3_aa: ASSSQRARAYEQY

j_call: TRBJ2-2
v_call: TRBV9
d_call: NA
cdr3_aa: ASSVTGERAGELF

j_call: TRBJ2-7
v_call: TRBV6-1
d_call: TRBD2
cdr3_aa: ASSETSGRFHEQY

j_call: TRBJ2-5
v_call: TRBV7-2
d_call: TRBD2
cdr3_aa: ASSLRNGGEETQY

j_call: TRBJ2-2
v_call: TRBV9
d_call: TRBD2
cdr3_aa: ASSLLGLAGVSSTGELF

j_call: TRBJ2-5
v_call: TRBV7-9
d_call: NA
cdr3_aa: ASSLGGTHQETQY

j_call: TRBJ2-5
v_call: TRBV2
d_call: NA
cdr3_aa: ASSVSRRGETQY

j_call: TRBJ2-2
v_call: TRBV11-2
d_call: TRBD2
cdr3_aa: ASSYWGLAGANTGELF

j_call: TRBJ1-2
v_call: TRBV6-6
d_call: TRBD1
cdr3_aa: ASSRDSGGNGYT

j_call: TRBJ1-5
v_call: TRBV21-1
d_call: NA
cdr3_aa: ASSKGGAGEPQH

j_call: TRBJ1-3
v_call: TRBV7-2
d_call: NA
cdr3_aa: ASSFGQSRSGNTIY

j_call: TRBJ2-1
v_call: TRBV7-3
d_call: TRBD2
cdr3_aa: ASSRNGGANEQF

j_call: TRBJ2-5
v_call: TRBV6-6
d_call: NA
cdr3_aa: ASSYSAGAGVKTQY

j_call: TRBJ2-7
v_call: TRBV9
d_call: NA
cdr3_aa: ASSATQKNYEQY

j_call: TRBJ2-5
v_call: TRBV5-1
d_call: NA
cdr3_aa: ASSLAGVGARQETQY

j_call: TRBJ2-3
v_call: TRBV6-5
d_call: TRBD2
cdr3_aa: ASTSTSGIGH

j_call: TRBJ2-7
v_call: TRBV6-5
d_call: NA
cdr3_aa: ASRRGVGSYEQY

j_call: TRBJ2-6
v_call: TRBV7-9
d_call: TRBD1
cdr3_aa: ASSRGQGRVASGANVLT

j_call: TRBJ1-1
v_call: TRBV18
d_call: NA
cdr3_aa: ASSPRQDTEAF

j_call: TRBJ1-2
v_call: TRBV12-3/TRBV12-4
d_call: NA
cdr3_aa: ASSVGHSYGYT

j_call: TRBJ2-7
v_call: TRBV29-1
d_call: NA
cdr3_aa: SVELSSYEQY

j_call: TRBJ2-2
v_call: TRBV7-2
d_call: NA
cdr3_aa: ASSFLRARTHPNTGELF

j_call: TRBJ2-5
v_call: TRBV19
d_call: NA
cdr3_aa: ASSNTGETQY

j_call: TRBJ2-3
v_call: TRBV19
d_call: NA
cdr3_aa: ASSTTSGTDTQY

j_call: TRBJ2-3
v_call: TRBV3-1/TRBV3-2
d_call: NA
cdr3_aa: ASSQNPGTDTQY

j_call: TRBJ2-3
v_call: TRBV6-5
d_call: NA
cdr3_aa: ASSYGALTDTQY

j_call: TRBJ1-2
v_call: TRBV27
d_call: TRBD1
cdr3_aa: ASSTRTGNYGYT

j_call: TRBJ1-1
v_call: TRBV5-4
d_call: NA
cdr3_aa: ASSLVQGNEAF

j_call: TRBJ1-2
v_call: TRBV5-1
d_call: NA
cdr3_aa: ASSLRDYGYT

j_call: TRBJ1-3
v_call: TRBV5-1
d_call: NA
cdr3_aa: ASSLVPGVSSGNTIY

j_call: TRBJ2-1
v_call: TRBV7-6
d_call: TRBD2
cdr3_aa: ASSSPLAGEV

j_call: TRBJ2-1
v_call: TRBV2
d_call: NA
cdr3_aa: ARDFRGTSYNEQF

j_call: TRBJ1-6
v_call: TRBV19
d_call: TRBD1
cdr3_aa: ATGTGNSPLH

j_call: TRBJ2-5
v_call: TRBV6-5
d_call: NA
cdr3_aa: ASSWGGQETQY

j_call: TRBJ2-3
v_call: TRBV5-1
d_call: TRBD2
cdr3_aa: ASRPSGGPDTQY